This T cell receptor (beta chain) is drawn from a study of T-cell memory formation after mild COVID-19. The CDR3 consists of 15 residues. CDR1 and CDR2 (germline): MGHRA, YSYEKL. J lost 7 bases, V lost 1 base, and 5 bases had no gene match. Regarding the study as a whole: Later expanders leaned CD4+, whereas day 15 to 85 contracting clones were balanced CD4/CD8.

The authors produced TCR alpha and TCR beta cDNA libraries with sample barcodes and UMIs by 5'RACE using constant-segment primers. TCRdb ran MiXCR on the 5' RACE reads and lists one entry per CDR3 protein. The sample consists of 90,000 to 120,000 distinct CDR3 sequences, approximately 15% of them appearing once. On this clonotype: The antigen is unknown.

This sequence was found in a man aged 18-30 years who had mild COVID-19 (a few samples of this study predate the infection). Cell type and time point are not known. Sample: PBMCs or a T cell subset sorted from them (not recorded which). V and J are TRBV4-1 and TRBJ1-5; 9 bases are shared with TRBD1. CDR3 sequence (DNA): TGCGCCAGCAGCCAAGTAGGACAGGGGATCCAGCCCCAGCATTTT. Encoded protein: CASSQVGQGIQPQHF.